The clone carrying this T cell receptor (beta chain) was detected ten times or more. The study based diagnoses on clinical symptoms, serum thyroxine and TRAb, thyroid ultrasound and orbital computed tomography. These data belong to a study of T cells in Graves' hyperthyroidism and ophthalmopathy. RNA transcripts gave rise to amplified TCR beta CDR3 regions. HTBI primers were used for first-round RT-PCR of the TCR CDR3. TCRdb ran MiXCR on the multiplex PCR reads and lists one entry per CDR3 protein. The table records 600,000 or so distinct CDR3 sequences, around 13% of them present only once. The source of this sequence is a woman aged 45 to 65 with Graves' ophthalmopathy. Sequencing used blood.

CDR3 coding DNA: TGTGCCTGGAGTGTACTCGAGAACGGCTACACCTTC. This sequence encodes CAWSVLENGYTF. The chain is built from TRBV30 and TRBJ1-2; D call uncertain. Germline values: CDR1 GTSNPN, CDR2 SVGIG (reference sequence). Trimming left V 0 bases short and J 8 bases short, with 10 bases between. The CDR3 consists of 12 residues.